This T cell receptor beta chain comes out of a study of identical twins. Study results and limitations: Abundant beta clonotypes from cord blood bore fewer insertions; memory repertoires lacked this pattern.

The CDR3 is 12 amino acids. V was shortened by 8 bases and J by 7 bases, with 14 bases between the two germline ends. Germline assignment: CDR1 MNHEY and CDR2 SVGAGI. TCRdb ran MiXCR on the 5' RACE reads and lists one entry per CDR3 protein. The table shows hundreds of thousands of distinct CDR3 sequences, with roughly 18% occurring only once. In regard to this clonotype: Its antigen is as yet unknown.

A further study also used this sample, focusing on T cells expressing NK-cell markers.

This TCR came from a woman between 18 and 30 years old in good health. The chain carries TRBV6-5 and TRBJ2-5; no definite D call. Source material: PBMCs. The CDR3 nucleotides read TGTGCCAGCGGTCGAAGCCCAGGGACCCAGTACTTC. Its translation: CASGRSPGTQYF.